The source of this T cell receptor (beta chain) is a study of blood T cell repertoires in COVID-19. This clone was seen a few times. This CDR3 spans 13 amino acids. V lost 6 bases and J lost 7, with 14 bases in between. Germline-derived CDR1 and CDR2 are SGDLS and YYNGEE. Profiled with immunoSEQ multiplex PCR; TCRdb holds only in-frame clones, not every one. In the table there are around 220,000 clones, 80% to 90% of which are singletons. This chain uses TRBV9 with TRBJ2-4, with TRBD1 as a possible D gene (5 bases). The clonotype was recovered from a man aged 25-45 years with active or convalescent COVID-19. The sequenced sample consisted of peripheral blood. The CDR3 is CASTDQGENIQYF. The DNA for the CDR3 is TGTGCCAGCACCGACCAGGGTGAGAACATTCAGTACTTC.